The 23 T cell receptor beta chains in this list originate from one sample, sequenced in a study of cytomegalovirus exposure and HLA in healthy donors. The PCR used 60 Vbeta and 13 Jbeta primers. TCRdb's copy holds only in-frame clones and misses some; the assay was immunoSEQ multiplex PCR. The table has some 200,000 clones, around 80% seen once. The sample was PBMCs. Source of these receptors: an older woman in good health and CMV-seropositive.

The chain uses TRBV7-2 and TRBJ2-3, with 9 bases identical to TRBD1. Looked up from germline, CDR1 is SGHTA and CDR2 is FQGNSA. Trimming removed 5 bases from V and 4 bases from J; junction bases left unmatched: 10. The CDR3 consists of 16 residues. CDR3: CASSPGTGLGADTQYF. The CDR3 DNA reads TGTGCCAGCAGCCCCGGGACAGGGCTCGGGGCAGATACGCAGTATTTT.

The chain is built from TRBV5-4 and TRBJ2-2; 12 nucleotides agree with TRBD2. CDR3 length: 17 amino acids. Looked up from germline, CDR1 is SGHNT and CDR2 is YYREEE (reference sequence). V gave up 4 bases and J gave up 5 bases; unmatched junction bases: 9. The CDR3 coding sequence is TGTGCCAGCAGCCCGCCCGGCCTAGCGGGAGGGACCGGGGAGCTGTTTTTT. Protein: CASSPPGLAGGTGELFF.

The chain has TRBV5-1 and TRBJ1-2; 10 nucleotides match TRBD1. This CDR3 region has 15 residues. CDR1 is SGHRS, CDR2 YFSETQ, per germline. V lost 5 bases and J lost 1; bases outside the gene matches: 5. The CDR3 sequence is CASRSGTGDNYGYTF. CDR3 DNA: TGCGCCAGCAGATCCGGGACAGGGGATAACTATGGCTACACCTTC. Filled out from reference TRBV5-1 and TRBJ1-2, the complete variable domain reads KAGVTQTPRYLIKTRGQQVTLSCSPISGHRSVSWYQQTPGQGLQFLFEYFSETQRNKGNFPGRFSGRQFSNSRSEMNVSTLELGDSALYLCASRSGTGDNYGYTFGSGTRLTVV.

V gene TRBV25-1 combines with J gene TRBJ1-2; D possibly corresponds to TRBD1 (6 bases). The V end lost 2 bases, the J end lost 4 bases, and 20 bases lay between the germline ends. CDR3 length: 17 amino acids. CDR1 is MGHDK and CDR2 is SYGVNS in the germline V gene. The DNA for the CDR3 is TGTGCCAGCAGTGAACTGAAAAGAGGACAGACCGGCTATGGCTACACCTTC. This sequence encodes CASSELKRGQTGYGYTF.

Here the CDR3 DNA reads TGTGCCAGCAGTGAAGTTCGGGACACTGAAGCTTTCTTT. It translates to CASSEVRDTEAFF. The chain recombines TRBV6-1 with TRBJ1-1; D gene ambiguous. This CDR3 has 13 residues. Trimming left V 1 base short and J 3 bases short, with 6 bases between. CDR1 and CDR2 (germline): MNHNS, SASEGT.

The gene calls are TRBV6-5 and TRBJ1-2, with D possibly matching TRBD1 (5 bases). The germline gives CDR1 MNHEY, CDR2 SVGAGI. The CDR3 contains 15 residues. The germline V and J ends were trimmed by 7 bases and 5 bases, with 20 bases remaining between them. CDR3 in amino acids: CASTQPGFPPYGYTF. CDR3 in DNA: TGTGCCAGCACACAACCAGGGTTCCCTCCGTATGGCTACACCTTC.

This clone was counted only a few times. CDR3 nucleotides: TGTGCCAGTCGGACAGGGCGAAACTCTGGGGCCAACGTCCTGACTTTC. Translated: CASRTGRNSGANVLTF. The gene calls are TRBV19 and TRBJ2-6, with TRBD1 matching 8 bases. This CDR3 has 16 amino acids. CDR1 is LNHDA and CDR2 is SQIVND in the germline V gene (reference sequence). Germline trimming cut 8 bases from V and 0 bases from J; bases unmatched to any gene: 6.

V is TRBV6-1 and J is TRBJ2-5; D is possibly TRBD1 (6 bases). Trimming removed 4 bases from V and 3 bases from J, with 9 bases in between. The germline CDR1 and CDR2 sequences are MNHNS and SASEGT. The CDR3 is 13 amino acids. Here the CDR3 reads CASSVQGKETQYF. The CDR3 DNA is TGTGCCAGCAGTGTACAGGGTAAAGAGACCCAGTACTTC.

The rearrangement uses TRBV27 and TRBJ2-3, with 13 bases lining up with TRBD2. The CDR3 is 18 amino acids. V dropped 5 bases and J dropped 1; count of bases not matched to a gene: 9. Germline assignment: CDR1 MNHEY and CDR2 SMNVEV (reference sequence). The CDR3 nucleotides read TGTGCCAGCAGTACCCTGACTAGCGGGAGGCCGGGCACAGATACGCAGTATTTT. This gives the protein CASSTLTSGRPGTDTQYF.

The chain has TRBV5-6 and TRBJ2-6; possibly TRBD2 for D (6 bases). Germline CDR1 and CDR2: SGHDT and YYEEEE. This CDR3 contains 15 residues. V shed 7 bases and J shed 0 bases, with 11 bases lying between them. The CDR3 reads CASHGGVSGANVLTF. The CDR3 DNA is TGTGCCAGCCATGGAGGGGTCTCTGGGGCCAACGTCCTGACTTTC. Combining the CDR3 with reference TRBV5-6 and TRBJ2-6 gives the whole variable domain DAGVTQSPTHLIKTRGQQVTLRCSPKSGHDTVSWYQQALGQGPQFIFQYYEEEERQRGNFPDRFSGHQFPNYSSELNVNALLLGDSALYLCASHGGVSGANVLTFGAGSRLTVL.

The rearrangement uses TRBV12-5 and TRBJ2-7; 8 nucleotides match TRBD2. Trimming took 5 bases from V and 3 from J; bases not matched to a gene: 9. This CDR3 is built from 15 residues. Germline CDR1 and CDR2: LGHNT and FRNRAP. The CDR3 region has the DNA TGTGCTAGTGGTCCGAGCGGGGGCGTCCTCTACGAGCAGTACTTC. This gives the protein CASGPSGGVLYEQYF.

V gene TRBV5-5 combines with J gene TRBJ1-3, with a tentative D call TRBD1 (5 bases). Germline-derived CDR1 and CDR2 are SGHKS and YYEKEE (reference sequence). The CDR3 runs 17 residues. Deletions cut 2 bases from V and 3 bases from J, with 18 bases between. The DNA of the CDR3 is TGTGCCAGCAGCTTATTGGGGCAGGGAGGAGTTGGAAACACCATATATTTT. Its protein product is CASSLLGQGGVGNTIYF.

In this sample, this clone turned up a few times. The CDR3 DNA follows: TGTGCCAGCAGCCAAGATTGGCTAGCGGGGACGGGAGGGACCCAGTACTTC. Its translation: CASSQDWLAGTGGTQYF. The chain has TRBV4-2 and TRBJ2-5; 9 nucleotides line up with TRBD2. The J segment lost 7 bases and the V segment lost 0 bases, leaving 12 bases of the junction unmatched. The CDR3 covers 17 residues. CDR1 is LGHNA, CDR2 YNFKEQ, per germline.

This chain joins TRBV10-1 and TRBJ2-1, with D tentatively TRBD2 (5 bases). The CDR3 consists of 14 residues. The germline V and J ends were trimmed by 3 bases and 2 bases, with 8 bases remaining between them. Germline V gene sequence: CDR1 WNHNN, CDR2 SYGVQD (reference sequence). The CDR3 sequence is CASSEEGPYNEQFF. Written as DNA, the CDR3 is TGCGCCAGCAGTGAAGAGGGTCCCTACAATGAGCAGTTCTTC.

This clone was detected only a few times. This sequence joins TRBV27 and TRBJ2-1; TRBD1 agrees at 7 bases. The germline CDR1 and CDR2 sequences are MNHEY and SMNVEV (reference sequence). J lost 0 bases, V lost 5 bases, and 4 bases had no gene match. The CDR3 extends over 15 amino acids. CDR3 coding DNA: TGTGCCAGCAGTCACGACAGGGACTCCTACAATGAGCAGTTCTTC. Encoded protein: CASSHDRDSYNEQFF.

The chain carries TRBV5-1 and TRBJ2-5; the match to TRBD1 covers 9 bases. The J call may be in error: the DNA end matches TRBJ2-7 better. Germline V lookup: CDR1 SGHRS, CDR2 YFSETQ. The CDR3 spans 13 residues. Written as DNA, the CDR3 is TGCGCCAGCAGCTTGGGACAGGGGGACGAGCAGTACTTC. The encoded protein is CASSLGQGDEQYF.

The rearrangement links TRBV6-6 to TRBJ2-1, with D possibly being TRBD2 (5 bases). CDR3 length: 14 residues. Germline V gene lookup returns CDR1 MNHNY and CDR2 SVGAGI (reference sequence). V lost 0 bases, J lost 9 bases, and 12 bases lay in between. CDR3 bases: TGTGCCAGCAGTTACTCGAGGAGGACGAGTGAGCAGTTCTTC. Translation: CASSYSRRTSEQFF.

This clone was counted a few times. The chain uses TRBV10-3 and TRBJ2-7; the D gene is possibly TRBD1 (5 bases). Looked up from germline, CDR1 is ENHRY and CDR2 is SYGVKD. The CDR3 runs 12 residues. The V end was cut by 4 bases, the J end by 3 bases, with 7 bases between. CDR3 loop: CAISGDSYEQYF. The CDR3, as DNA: TGTGCCATCAGTGGCGACAGCTACGAGCAGTACTTC.

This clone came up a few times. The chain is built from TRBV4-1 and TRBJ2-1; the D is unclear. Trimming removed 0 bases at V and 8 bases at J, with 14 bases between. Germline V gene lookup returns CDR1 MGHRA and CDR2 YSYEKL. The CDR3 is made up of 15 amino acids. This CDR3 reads CASSQDPTNRDEQFF. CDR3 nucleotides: TGCGCCAGCAGCCAAGACCCAACTAATCGCGATGAGCAGTTCTTC.

The CDR3 nucleotides are TGCGCCAGCAGCCAAGATCTACAGGGGGCGACCCACAATGAGCAGTTCTTC. It translates to CASSQDLQGATHNEQFF. This chain joins TRBV4-3 and TRBJ2-1; 9 nucleotides match TRBD1. The CDR3 has 17 amino acids. The germline gives CDR1 LGHNA, CDR2 YSLEER. The V gene end was trimmed by 0 bases and the J gene end by 5 bases; junction bases not matched to a gene: 8.

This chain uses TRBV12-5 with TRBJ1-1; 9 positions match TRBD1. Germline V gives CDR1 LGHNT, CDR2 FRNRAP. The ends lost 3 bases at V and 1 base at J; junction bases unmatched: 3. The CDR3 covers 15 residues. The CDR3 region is CASGFSDRGNTEAFF. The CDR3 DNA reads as TGTGCTAGTGGTTTCTCGGACAGGGGGAACACTGAAGCTTTCTTT. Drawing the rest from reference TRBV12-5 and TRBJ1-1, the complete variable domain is DARVTQTPRHKVTEMGQEVTMRCQPILGHNTVFWYRQTMMQGLELLAYFRNRAPLDDSGMPKDRFSAEMPDATLATLKIQPSEPRDSAVYFCASGFSDRGNTEAFFGQGTRLTVV.

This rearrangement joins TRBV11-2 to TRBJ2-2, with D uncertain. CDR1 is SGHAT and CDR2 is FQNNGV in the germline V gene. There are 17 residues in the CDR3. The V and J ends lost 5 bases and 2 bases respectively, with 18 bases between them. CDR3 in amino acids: CASSAHFSQRNTGELFF. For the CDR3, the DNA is TGTGCCAGCAGCGCCCACTTTTCTCAGCGCAACACCGGGGAGCTGTTTTTT.

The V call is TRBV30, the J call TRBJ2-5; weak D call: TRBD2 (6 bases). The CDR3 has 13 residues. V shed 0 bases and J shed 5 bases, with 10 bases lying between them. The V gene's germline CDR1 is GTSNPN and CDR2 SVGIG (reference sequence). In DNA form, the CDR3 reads TGTGCCTGGAGTGTCGGGGGTGTGGAGACCCAGTACTTC. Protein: CAWSVGGVETQYF.